These 23 T cell receptor beta chains were sequenced from one sample in a study of blood T cell repertoires in COVID-19 (dated by TCRdb to between 2020 and 2021). The library was built by means of the immunoSEQ multiplex PCR assay. TCRdb took over this immuneACCESS table, retaining in-frame rearrangements with V and J assigned. Such tables are incomplete; in checked studies, under half of the missing clones stem from an unresolved V gene, and the remainder is unexplained. The table for this sample lists approximately 260,000 clones; around 84% of them were counted only once. Of the sample, approximately 4.3% falls within the top ten clones. Sequencing input: PBMCs or T cells enriched from blood (not recorded which). The source of these receptors is a man aged 25-40 years with acute COVID-19.

The gene calls are TRBV9 and TRBJ1-6, with 7 bases fitting TRBD1. The CDR3 sequence is 16 residues long. CDR1 is SGDLS and CDR2 is YYNGEE in the germline V gene. The junction had 3 bases not matched to a gene; V was cut back by 3 bases and J by 0 bases. Here the CDR3 reads CASSAGQSSYNSPLHF. CDR3 in DNA: TGTGCCAGCAGCGCGGGACAGAGCTCCTATAATTCACCCCTCCACTTT.

The V call is TRBV4-2, the J call TRBJ1-2; TRBD1 matches 7 bases. This CDR3 spans 15 amino acids. Germline-derived CDR1 and CDR2 are LGHNA and YNFKEQ. Trimming removed 0 bases from V and 4 bases from J; junction bases left unmatched: 5. The CDR3: CASSQDGQASYGYTF. The CDR3 region has the DNA TGTGCCAGCAGCCAAGATGGACAGGCGAGCTATGGCTACACCTTC.

This chain joins TRBV6-5 and TRBJ2-1; TRBD2 matches at 10 bases. The germline gives CDR1 MNHEY, CDR2 SVGAGI. The CDR3 has 15 residues. The V gene end was trimmed by 6 bases and the J gene end by 6 bases; junction bases not matched to a gene: 8. CDR3 DNA: TGTGCCAGCAGCCAGCGACTAGCGGGTGGCAATGAGCAGTTCTTC. Translating gives CASSQRLAGGNEQFF.

V usage is TRBV30 and J usage is TRBJ2-7; a possible D gene is TRBD2 (6 bases). V was shortened by 4 bases and J by 3 bases, with 10 bases between the two germline ends. This CDR3 is built from 12 residues. Per the germline V gene, CDR1 is GTSNPN and CDR2 is SVGIG (reference sequence). CDR3: CAWTAGGYEQYV. CDR3 coding DNA: TGTGCCTGGACCGCCGGGGGCTACGAGCAGTACGTC.

This chain connects TRBV28 to TRBJ2-7, with D possibly matching TRBD1 (7 bases). Per germline, CDR1 MDHEN and CDR2 SYDVKM. V dropped 4 bases and J dropped 7 bases, with 17 bases sitting between them. CDR3 length equals 14 residues. DNA of the CDR3: TGTGCCAGCAGTTCCACAGGGGAGGTAGGTGAGCAGTACGTC. This translates into CASSSTGEVGEQYV.

This rearrangement joins TRBV25-1 to TRBJ1-2; weak D call: TRBD1 (5 bases). In germline, CDR1 is MGHDK, CDR2 SYGVNS. V was cut by 4 bases and J by 6 bases, with 15 bases left in between. The CDR3 covers 14 residues. CDR3 sequence reads: CASSVDKGVNGYTF. The CDR3 region has the DNA TGTGCCAGCAGTGTGGATAAAGGGGTGAATGGCTACACCTTC.

V usage is TRBV3-1 (or the pseudogene TRBV3-2) and J usage is TRBJ2-5; 7 positions match TRBD1. The junction had 12 bases not matched to a gene; V was cut back by 4 bases and J by 4 bases. The CDR3 totals 16 residues. In germline, CDR1 is LGHDT, CDR2 YNNKEL (reference sequence). The CDR3 spells CASSRAPLQGRETQYF. The DNA of the CDR3 is TGTGCCAGCAGCCGCGCCCCTCTACAGGGGAGAGAGACCCAGTACTTC.

The chain combines TRBV7-9 with TRBJ1-4; 8 bases map to TRBD1. Germline V lookup: CDR1 SEHNR, CDR2 FQNEAQ (reference sequence). The CDR3 spans 15 residues. Trimming took 3 bases from V and 8 from J; bases not matched to a gene: 8. CDR3 sequence: CASSFQGAGGEKLFF. In DNA form, the CDR3 reads TGTGCCAGCAGCTTCCAGGGGGCCGGTGGGGAAAAACTGTTTTTT.

The gene calls are TRBV19 and TRBJ1-5; possibly TRBD1 for D (6 bases). The CDR3 is 14 amino acids. V dropped 5 bases and J dropped 6 bases, with 14 bases sitting between them. The germline gives CDR1 LNHDA, CDR2 SQIVND (reference sequence). The CDR3 nucleotides read TGTGCCAGTAGTGAACAGGGTTCTCTTCAGCCCCAGCATTTT. Residues: CASSEQGSLQPQHF.

This clone was observed a few times. V usage is TRBV5-6 and J usage is TRBJ1-3; D unresolved. This CDR3 spans 15 amino acids. Trimming cost V 4 bases and J 0 bases, with 11 bases left between them. In germline, CDR1 is SGHDT, CDR2 YYEEEE. CDR3 DNA: TGTGCCAGCAGCCAAACAGTAGGCTCTGGAAACACCATATATTTT. This codes for CASSQTVGSGNTIYF. The full variable domain, with the rest looked up from reference TRBV5-6 and TRBJ1-3, is DAGVTQSPTHLIKTRGQQVTLRCSPKSGHDTVSWYQQALGQGPQFIFQYYEEEERQRGNFPDRFSGHQFPNYSSELNVNALLLGDSALYLCASSQTVGSGNTIYFGEGSWLTVV.

The chain uses TRBV6-4 and TRBJ2-3; 9 nucleotides agree with TRBD2. This CDR3 spans 14 amino acids. J lost 2 bases, V lost 7 bases, and 4 bases had no gene match. CDR1 MRHNA and CDR2 SNTAGT come from the germline V gene. CDR3 loop: CASTGGLATDTQYF. The CDR3 coding sequence is TGTGCCAGCACGGGGGGACTAGCCACAGATACGCAGTATTTT.

The chain is built from TRBV12-3 or TRBV12-4 and TRBJ1-2; D might be TRBD1 (6 bases). The CDR3 has 13 amino acids. Trimming shortened V by 6 bases and J by 7 bases, and 15 bases separated the two germline ends. The chain's CDR3 is CASRHRVEGGYTF. In DNA form, the CDR3 reads TGTGCCAGCAGGCACAGGGTAGAAGGTGGCTACACCTTC.

The chain recombines TRBV27 with TRBJ1-5; D perhaps matches TRBD1 (5 bases). Germline values: CDR1 MNHEY, CDR2 SMNVEV (reference sequence). Trimming shortened V by 1 base and J by 4 bases, and 11 bases separated the two germline ends. The CDR3 runs 15 residues. The CDR3 spells CASSLLAGSNQPQHF. CDR3 sequence (DNA): TGTGCCAGCAGTTTATTGGCAGGGTCTAATCAGCCCCAGCATTTT.

J is TRBJ1-1 and V is TRBV27, with D possibly TRBD1 on 5 matching bases. The germline gives CDR1 MNHEY, CDR2 SMNVEV (reference sequence). This CDR3 has 13 residues. V lost 4 bases, J lost 4 bases, and 10 bases lay in between. The CDR3 sequence is CASSWGYATEAFF. CDR3 bases: TGTGCCAGCAGTTGGGGCTACGCCACTGAAGCTTTCTTT.

The rearrangement uses TRBV6-5 and TRBJ1-5; D unclear. CDR1 and CDR2 (germline): MNHEY, SVGAGI. The V end lost 6 bases, the J end lost 0 bases, and 9 bases lay between the germline ends. The length of the CDR3 is 14 residues. The CDR3 loop reads CASRETGSNQPQHF. The CDR3 DNA follows: TGTGCCAGCAGGGAGACGGGTAGCAATCAGCCCCAGCATTTT.

The chain couples TRBV15 to TRBJ1-2; D may be TRBD1 (6 bases). V was clipped by 5 bases and J by 9 bases, with 19 bases between them. Germline lookup yields CDR1 LNHNV and CDR2 YYDKDF (reference sequence). The CDR3 extends over 14 amino acids. This CDR3 is CATSSPDSPSSYTF. DNA for the CDR3: TGTGCCACCAGCTCCCCGGACAGTCCCTCGAGCTACACCTTC.

The chain links TRBV21-1 to TRBJ2-7; the DNA was not compared with TRBD1, the D call given in the table. TRBV21-1 is noted as a pseudogene. This CDR3 has 15 amino acids. The CDR3 region has the DNA TGTGCCAGCAGCCTCCTTTGGGGGACATACTACGAGCAGTACGTC. Protein sequence: CASSLLWGTYYEQYV.

CDR3 protein: CASSPKTGVAEAFF. DNA for the CDR3: TGTGCCAGCAGCCCAAAGACAGGGGTGGCTGAAGCTTTCTTT. V usage is TRBV3-1 (or the pseudogene TRBV3-2) and J usage is TRBJ1-1, with 8 bases matching TRBD1. In germline, CDR1 is LGHDT, CDR2 YNNKEL (reference sequence). The V and J ends lost 4 bases and 6 bases, in that order; junction bases with no gene match: 7. The CDR3 is 14 amino acids.

In nucleotides, the CDR3 is TGTGCCAGCAGCGTCACTAGCGGGAGTCAGGGCACCGGGGAGCTGTTTTTT. This encodes CASSVTSGSQGTGELFF. This chain uses TRBV9 with TRBJ2-2; 11 positions agree with TRBD2. The junction had 7 bases not matched to a gene; V was cut back by 2 bases and J by 4 bases. There are 17 residues in the CDR3. Germline CDR1 reads SGDLS; CDR2 reads YYNGEE.

CDR3 sequence: CASSPRLAGLTDTQYF. The CDR3 bases are TGTGCCAGCAGCCCTCGACTAGCGGGGCTCACAGATACGCAGTATTTT. The chain is built from TRBV9 and TRBJ2-3, with 11 bases lining up with TRBD2. With 4 bases clipped from V and 2 bases from J, the junction kept 6 bases outside the gene matches. The CDR3 runs to 16 residues. CDR1 SGDLS and CDR2 YYNGEE come from the germline V gene. The full variable domain, completed using reference TRBV9 and TRBJ2-3, is DSGVTQTPKHLITATGQRVTLRCSPRSGDLSVYWYQQSLDQGLQFLIQYYNGEERAKGNILERFSAQQFPDLHSELNLSSLELGDSALYFCASSPRLAGLTDTQYFGPGTRLTVL.

Comments on this clone: This sample includes further DNA sequences coding for the same CDR3. This chain joins TRBV3-1 (or the pseudogene TRBV3-2) and TRBJ2-1; D is ambiguous. V lost 1 base, J lost 10 bases, and 8 bases lay in between. This CDR3 has 12 residues. In germline, CDR1 is LGHDT, CDR2 YNNKEL (reference sequence). CDR3 nucleotides: TGTGCCAGCAGCCAAGTAGAGGCCGAGCAGTTCTTC. Translation: CASSQVEAEQFF.

V usage is TRBV7-9 and J usage is TRBJ1-2; TRBD1 matches 8 bases. The CDR3 consists of 15 residues. Germline CDR1 is SEHNR and CDR2 is FQNEAQ (reference sequence). V shed 6 bases and J 1 base; nucleotides not matched to a gene: 7. CDR3 bases: TGTGCCAGCAGGGGGGGACAGGAAGATAACTATGGCTACACCTTC. Residues: CASRGGQEDNYGYTF.

The rearrangement joins TRBV11-2 to TRBJ2-7; D possibly corresponds to TRBD2 (5 bases). CDR1 and CDR2 from the germline V gene are SGHAT and FQNNGV. V was trimmed by 0 bases and J by 0 bases, leaving 9 bases between them. The CDR3 has 15 amino acids. The CDR3 sequence: CASSLEGGFSYEQYV. DNA of the CDR3: TGTGCCAGCAGCTTAGAAGGAGGCTTCTCCTACGAGCAGTACGTC.